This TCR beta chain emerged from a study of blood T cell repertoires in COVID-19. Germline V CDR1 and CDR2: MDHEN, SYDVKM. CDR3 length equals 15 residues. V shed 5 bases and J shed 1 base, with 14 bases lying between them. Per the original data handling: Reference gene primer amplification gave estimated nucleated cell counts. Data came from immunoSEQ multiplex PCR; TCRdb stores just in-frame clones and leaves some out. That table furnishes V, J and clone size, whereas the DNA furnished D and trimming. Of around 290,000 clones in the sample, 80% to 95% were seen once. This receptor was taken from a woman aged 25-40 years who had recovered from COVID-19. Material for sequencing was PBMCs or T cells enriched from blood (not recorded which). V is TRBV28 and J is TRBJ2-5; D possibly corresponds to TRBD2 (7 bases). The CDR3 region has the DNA TGTGCCAGCAGTAGGGGGGGGAGGGGCCAAGAGACCCAGTACTTC. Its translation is CASSRGGRGQETQYF.